This T cell receptor (beta chain) was documented in a study of T cell responses to AZD1222 COVID-19 vaccine. About this clone: Its antigen is as yet unknown.

Pooling was applied to second doses at about 4 or about 12 weeks. TCRdb's table, derived via immunoSEQ multiplex PCR, lists solely in-frame clones and lacks some. Seen here are 150,000 to 200,000 clones, 94% observed once, and the top ten hold approximately 4.8%. The germline CDR1 and CDR2 sequences are LNHDA and SQIVND (reference sequence). This CDR3 is built from 15 residues. Trimming pared 3 bases from V and 2 bases from J, leaving 13 bases between. Study-wide findings and caveats: The study identified only six AZD1222 recipients as seropositive at baseline. Following two doses of AZD1222, Spike-specific TCR breadth and depth rose.

This sequence joins TRBV19 and TRBJ1-2; no firm D call. The input for sequencing was peripheral blood, taken 28 days after the second AZD1222 dose. The receptor was derived from an adult who received the AZD1222 COVID-19 vaccine. This CDR3 is CASSIGRLENYGYTF. As DNA, the CDR3 is TGTGCCAGTAGTATTGGTCGACTCGAAAACTATGGCTACACCTTC.